Listed here are 12 T cell receptor beta chains from one sample, sequenced in a study of cytomegalovirus exposure and HLA in healthy donors (TCRdb year 2017). Libraries were built with the immunoSEQ multiplex PCR assay. For the multiplex PCR, a mixture combining 60 forward primers for TCR Vbeta segments and 13 reverse primers for TCR Jbeta segments was used. TCRdb stores this immuneACCESS table with in-frame sequences only. Part of the clones is absent; in the studies checked, under half of the shortfall reflects unresolved V genes, and no reason is known for the rest. For this sample there are some 30,000 clones; 84% appear just once. Of the sample, 3.6% falls within the top ten clones. Sequencing was carried out using PBMCs. The receptor source for this set is a woman under 30 in good health and CMV-seronegative.

This chain joins TRBV12-5 and TRBJ1-5, with D possibly being TRBD1 (6 bases). V shed 0 bases and J shed 10 bases, with 13 bases lying between them. The CDR3 extends over 14 amino acids. The germline CDR1 and CDR2 sequences are LGHNT and FRNRAP. CDR3 protein: CASGLVAGEGPQHF. Here the CDR3 DNA reads TGTGCTAGTGGTTTGGTCGCAGGGGAGGGACCCCAGCATTTT. Full variable domain (remainder filled in from reference TRBV12-5 and TRBJ1-5): DARVTQTPRHKVTEMGQEVTMRCQPILGHNTVFWYRQTMMQGLELLAYFRNRAPLDDSGMPKDRFSAEMPDATLATLKIQPSEPRDSAVYFCASGLVAGEGPQHFGDGTRLSIL.

V and J are TRBV7-9 and TRBJ2-1; the match to TRBD2 covers 13 bases. Trimming at V came to 8 bases and at J to 6 bases, leaving 1 base not matched to a gene. CDR3 length: 13 amino acids. Germline loops: CDR1 SEHNR, CDR2 FQNEAQ (reference sequence). CDR3 in DNA: TGTGCCAGCGGACTAGCGGGGGTCAATGAGCAGTTCTTC. This sequence encodes CASGLAGVNEQFF.

CDR3 loop: CASSRDLEKLFF. The CDR3 nucleotides are TGTGCCAGCAGCCGGGACTTAGAAAAACTGTTTTTT. V gene TRBV25-1 combines with J gene TRBJ1-4; D possibly corresponds to TRBD1 (5 bases). V shed 6 bases and J shed 8 bases, with 10 bases lying between them. Germline lookup yields CDR1 MGHDK and CDR2 SYGVNS. This CDR3 contains 12 residues. The full variable domain, rest sourced from reference TRBV25-1 and TRBJ1-4, is EADIYQTPRYLVIGTGKKITLECSQTMGHDKMYWYQQDPGMELHLIHYSYGVNSTEKGDLSSESTVSRIRTEHFPLTLESARPSHTSQYLCASSRDLEKLFFGSGTQLSVL.

The sample holds one count of this clone. This rearrangement joins TRBV7-9 to TRBJ2-3; TRBD2 agrees at 14 bases. The CDR3 totals 17 residues. CDR1 is SEHNR and CDR2 is FQNEAQ in the germline V gene (reference sequence). V shed 3 bases and J 6 bases; nucleotides not matched to a gene: 8. The CDR3 nucleotides are TGTGCCAGCAGCTTTGGACTAGCGGGGGGACTAATGGATACGCAGTATTTT. It yields the protein CASSFGLAGGLMDTQYF.

The CDR3 DNA reads as TGCGCCAGCAGCTTGTTGGGCCAAAACACTGAAGCTTTCTTT. It encodes CASSLLGQNTEAFF. This rearrangement joins TRBV5-1 to TRBJ1-1; unclear D gene. V was clipped by 1 base and J by 2 bases, with 9 bases between them. Per germline, CDR1 SGHRS and CDR2 YFSETQ. The CDR3 spans 14 residues. Full variable domain (outside the CDR3, taken from reference TRBV5-1 and TRBJ1-1): KAGVTQTPRYLIKTRGQQVTLSCSPISGHRSVSWYQQTPGQGLQFLFEYFSETQRNKGNFPGRFSGRQFSNSRSEMNVSTLELGDSALYLCASSLLGQNTEAFFGQGTRLTVV.

The chain has TRBV18 and TRBJ2-7; 11 bases fit TRBD1. From germline, CDR1 is KGHSH and CDR2 LQKENI. Trimming removed 5 bases from V and 7 bases from J; junction bases left unmatched: 7. CDR3 length equals 14 residues. The CDR3 DNA is TGTGCCAGCTCAACCGGGACAGGGGGTAAGGAGCAGTACTTC. This translates into CASSTGTGGKEQYF.

A single count supports this clone. This chain connects TRBV7-9 to TRBJ1-5; 8 nucleotides match TRBD1. Germline CDR1 is SEHNR and CDR2 is FQNEAQ (reference sequence). The CDR3 runs 15 residues. V lost 1 base, J lost 6 bases, and 5 bases stayed unmatched. The CDR3 nucleotides are TGTGCCAGCAGCTTAGGGACAGGGAACAGTCAGCCCCAGCATTTT. This codes for CASSLGTGNSQPQHF.

The J gene is TRBJ2-1, the V gene TRBV18; 10 bases are a match to TRBD2. Germline V gene lookup returns CDR1 KGHSH and CDR2 LQKENI. Trimming cost V 3 bases and J 10 bases; bases outside gene matches: 6. There are 14 residues in the CDR3. The CDR3 here is CASSPSLAGEEQFF. In nucleotides, the CDR3 is TGTGCCAGCTCACCGAGCCTAGCGGGAGAAGAGCAGTTCTTC.

The chain couples TRBV28 to TRBJ2-1, with TRBD2 matching 7 bases. The junction had 4 bases not matched to a gene; V was cut back by 3 bases and J by 2 bases. This CDR3 is 15 amino acids long. Germline V gene sequence: CDR1 MDHEN, CDR2 SYDVKM. Written as DNA, the CDR3 is TGTGCCAGCAGTTTTACCGGGACTACCTACAATGAGCAGTTCTTC. Its protein product is CASSFTGTTYNEQFF.

The CDR3: CAWSLIGGAGDEQYF. The CDR3 coding sequence is TGTGCCTGGAGTTTAATCGGGGGGGCTGGTGACGAGCAGTACTTC. The chain combines TRBV30 with TRBJ2-7; 8 nucleotides line up with TRBD2. The germline CDR1 and CDR2 sequences are GTSNPN and SVGIG (reference sequence). The CDR3 consists of 15 residues. The V gene end was trimmed by 2 bases and the J gene end by 5 bases; junction bases not matched to a gene: 11. The full variable domain, completed using reference TRBV30 and TRBJ2-7, is SQTIHQWPATLVQPVGSPLSLECTVEGTSNPNLYWYRQAAGRGLQLLFYSVGIGQISSEVPQNLSASRPQDRQFILSSKKLLLSDSGFYLCAWSLIGGAGDEQYFGPGTRLTVT.

In regard to this clone: This specimen includes other DNA sequences encoding the same CDR3. The chain carries TRBV5-1 and TRBJ2-7; possible D gene TRBD2, 5 bases. Trimming shortened V by 3 bases and J by 5 bases, and 18 bases separated the two germline ends. The CDR3 is 15 residues long. The germline gives CDR1 SGHRS, CDR2 YFSETQ. The CDR3 region is CASSSVAEGSNEQYF. In nucleotides, the CDR3 is TGCGCCAGCAGCTCGGTCGCCGAGGGTTCCAACGAGCAGTACTTC.

J is TRBJ2-5 and V is TRBV7-2; possible D gene TRBD1, 6 bases. This CDR3 is 15 amino acids long. Germline V CDR1 and CDR2: SGHTA, FQGNSA. Deletions cut 2 bases from V and 3 bases from J, with 13 bases between. The CDR3 region has the DNA TGTGCCAGCAGCTTAAATCCCCCAGGGGAAGAGACCCAGTACTTC. Its translation is CASSLNPPGEETQYF.